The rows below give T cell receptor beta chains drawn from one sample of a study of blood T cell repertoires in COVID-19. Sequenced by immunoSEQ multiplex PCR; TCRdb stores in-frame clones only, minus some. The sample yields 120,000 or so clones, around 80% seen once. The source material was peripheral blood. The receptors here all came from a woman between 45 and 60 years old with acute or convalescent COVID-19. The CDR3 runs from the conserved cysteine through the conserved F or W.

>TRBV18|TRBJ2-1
CASSLVILAGRNEQFF
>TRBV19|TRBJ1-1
CASKGQGNTEAFF
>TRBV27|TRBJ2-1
CASARDRVGNEQFF
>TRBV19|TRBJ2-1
CASSFSYNEQFF
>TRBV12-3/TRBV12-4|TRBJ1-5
CASRGQGEPQHF
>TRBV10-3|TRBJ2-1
CAIIPGTEYNEQFF
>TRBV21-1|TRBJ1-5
CASSKVPGGRNQPQHF
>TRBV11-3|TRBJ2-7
CASSLDGQSYEQYF
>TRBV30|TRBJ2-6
CAWRGRHSGANVLTF
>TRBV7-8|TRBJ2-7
CASSSTGDGIYEQYF
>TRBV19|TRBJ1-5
CASRPQGGDQPQHF
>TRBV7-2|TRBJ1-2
CASSQRDRTYGYTF
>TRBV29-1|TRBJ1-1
CSGGRETNTEAFF
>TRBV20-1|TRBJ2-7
CSATTTYEQYF
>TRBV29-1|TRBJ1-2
CSVEAPGDGYTF
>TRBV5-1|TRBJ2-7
CASSWNTGTTYEQYF
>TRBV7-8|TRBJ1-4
CASSLGSTLRGVQKLFF
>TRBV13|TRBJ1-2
CASRQTGQGANYGYTF
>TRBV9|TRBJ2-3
CASSVVAGGGSDTQYF
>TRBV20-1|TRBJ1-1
CSASLSGAEAFF
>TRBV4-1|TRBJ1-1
CASSPTKGHPNTEAFF
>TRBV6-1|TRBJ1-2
CASSEESWSNYGYTF
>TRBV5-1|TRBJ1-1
CASSRQENTEAFF
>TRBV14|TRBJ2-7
CASSEANSYEQYF
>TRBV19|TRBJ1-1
CASSSPPQGSSTEAFF
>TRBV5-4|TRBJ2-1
CASSLAGGAFYNEQFF
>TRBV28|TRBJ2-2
CASISGGVTGELFF
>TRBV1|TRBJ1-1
CTSSHLETGTGGTEAFF
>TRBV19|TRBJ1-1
CASSPRTGGKGLYRNTEAFF
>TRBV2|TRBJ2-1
CASSPSGRRQFF
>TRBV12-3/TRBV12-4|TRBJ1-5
CASSLIEGTNQHF
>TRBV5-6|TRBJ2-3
CASSFKTVSTDTQYF
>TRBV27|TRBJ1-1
CASSLGWTGGGYTEAFF
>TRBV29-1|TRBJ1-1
CSAGQAMNTEAFF
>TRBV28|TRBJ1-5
CASAFSRGSQPQHF
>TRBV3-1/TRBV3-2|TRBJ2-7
CASSQARTGAPSYEQYF
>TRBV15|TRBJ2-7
CATSRGGTGRDQQYF
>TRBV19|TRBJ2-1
CASSTYRDFNNEQFF
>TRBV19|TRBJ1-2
CASSIMTGALYGYTF
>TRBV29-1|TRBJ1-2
CSVESDYGYTF
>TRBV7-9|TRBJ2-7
CASSSGRESSYEQYF
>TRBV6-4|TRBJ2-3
CASSEGLAGVYDTQYF
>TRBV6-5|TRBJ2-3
CASCRDRSTDTQYF
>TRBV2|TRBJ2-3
CASEKRVTTDTQYF
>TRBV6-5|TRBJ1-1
CASIGVLNTEAFF
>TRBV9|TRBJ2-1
CASSVAHTGTYNEQFF
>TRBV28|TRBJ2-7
CASLGSYEQYF
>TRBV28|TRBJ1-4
CASSSTATNEKLFF
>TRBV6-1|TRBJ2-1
CASSEAEVDEQFF
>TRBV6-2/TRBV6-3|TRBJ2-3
CASSYTVAGGGTDTQYF
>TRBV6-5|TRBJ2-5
CASSRVSGGTETQYF
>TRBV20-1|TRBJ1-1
CKPSGTEAFF
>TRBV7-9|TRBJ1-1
CASSPKGGADTEAFF
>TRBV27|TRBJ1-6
CASSFREGSPLHF
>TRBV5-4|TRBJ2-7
CASSPDVGGQYF
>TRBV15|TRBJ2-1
CATSPGGMGWGDNEQFF
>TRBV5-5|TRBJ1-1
CASSPSAVNTEAFF
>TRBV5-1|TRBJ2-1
CASSLAAGSYNEQFF
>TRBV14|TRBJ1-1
CASSKPGQNTEAFF